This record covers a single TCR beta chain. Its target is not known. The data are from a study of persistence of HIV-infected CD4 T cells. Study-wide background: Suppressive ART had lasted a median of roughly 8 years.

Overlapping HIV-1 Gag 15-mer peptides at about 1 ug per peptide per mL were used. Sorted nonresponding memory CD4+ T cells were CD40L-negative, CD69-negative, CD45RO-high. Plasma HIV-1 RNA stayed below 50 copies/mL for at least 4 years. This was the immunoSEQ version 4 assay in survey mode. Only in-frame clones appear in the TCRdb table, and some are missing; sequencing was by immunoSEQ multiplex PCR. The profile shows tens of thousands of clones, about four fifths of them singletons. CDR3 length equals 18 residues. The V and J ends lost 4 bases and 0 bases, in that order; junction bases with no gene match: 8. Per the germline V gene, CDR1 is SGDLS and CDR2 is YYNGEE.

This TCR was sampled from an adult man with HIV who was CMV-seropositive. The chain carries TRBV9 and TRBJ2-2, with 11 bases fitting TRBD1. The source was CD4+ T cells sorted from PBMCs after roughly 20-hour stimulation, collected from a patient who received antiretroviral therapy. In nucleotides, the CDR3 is TGTGCCAGCAGCCCGCGGCCGGGACAGGGGGCGAACACCGGGGAGCTGTTTTTT. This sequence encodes CASSPRPGQGANTGELFF.